These 10 T cell receptor beta chains share one sample of origin, sequenced in a study of control samples from healthy donors and cancer patients. Libraries were prepared by immunoSEQ multiplex PCR; TCRdb keeps only in-frame clonotypes and omits some of them. The table shows about 59,000 clones, with roughly 90% occurring only once. Sequencing was performed on PBMCs. The receptor source for this set is a man aged 40-49 years with colorectal cancer.

CDR3 residues: CASSLGQGYQPQHF. CDR3 coding DNA: TGTGCCAGCAGCTTAGGACAGGGTTATCAGCCCCAGCATTTT. This rearrangement joins TRBV13 to TRBJ1-5, with TRBD1 as a possible D gene (6 bases). Germline assignment: CDR1 PRHDT and CDR2 FYEKMQ (reference sequence). CDR3 length equals 14 residues. Trimming took 0 bases from V and 5 from J, leaving 8 bases between them.

The chain recombines TRBV7-6 with TRBJ1-2; D is uncertain. Per germline, CDR1 SGHVS and CDR2 FNYEAQ. The CDR3 loop spans 13 amino acids. The V and J ends lost 4 bases and 4 bases respectively, with 10 bases between them. This CDR3 is CASSSGDFYGYTF. In DNA form, the CDR3 reads TGTGCCAGCAGCTCCGGGGATTTCTATGGCTACACCTTC.

The chain is built from TRBV5-1 and TRBJ2-7, with 8 bases lining up with TRBD1. The CDR3 totals 13 residues. Germline V gene sequence: CDR1 SGHRS, CDR2 YFSETQ. The ends lost 3 bases at V and 5 bases at J; junction bases unmatched: 4. DNA of the CDR3: TGCGCCAGCAGCTGGACAGGGACCCACGAGCAGTACTTC. It yields the protein CASSWTGTHEQYF.

The V call is TRBV9, the J call TRBJ2-2, with D possibly TRBD2 on 6 matching bases. This CDR3 has 16 amino acids. Trimming removed 0 bases at V and 1 base at J, with 10 bases between. CDR1 SGDLS and CDR2 YYNGEE come from the germline V gene. As DNA, the CDR3 is TGTGCCAGCAGCGTAGTTGGGGGGTGGAACACCGGGGAGCTGTTTTTT. This gives the protein CASSVVGGWNTGELFF. The full variable domain, in which reference TRBV9 and TRBJ2-2 provide the parts outside the CDR3, is DSGVTQTPKHLITATGQRVTLRCSPRSGDLSVYWYQQSLDQGLQFLIQYYNGEERAKGNILERFSAQQFPDLHSELNLSSLELGDSALYFCASSVVGGWNTGELFFGEGSRLTVL.

The chain links TRBV30 to TRBJ1-1; no definite D call. Looked up from germline, CDR1 is GTSNPN and CDR2 is SVGIG (reference sequence). V gave up 0 bases and J gave up 2 bases, with 7 bases separating them. CDR3 length: 13 residues. Written as DNA, the CDR3 is TGTGCCTGGAGTGTTTCCCCTAACACTGAAGCTTTCTTT. Its protein is CAWSVSPNTEAFF.

Only one count was recorded for this clone. The chain employs TRBV7-3 and TRBJ2-1; TRBD2 aligns across 9 bases. After removal of 6 bases from V and 7 bases from J, the junction contained 13 bases not matched to a gene. CDR3 length: 16 residues. CDR1 SGHTA and CDR2 FQGTGA come from the germline V gene. CDR3 sequence reads: CASSQGVAGVGNEQFF. CDR3 DNA: TGTGCCAGCAGTCAAGGAGTAGCGGGGGTGGGAAATGAGCAGTTCTTC.

The CDR3 reads CASSPISGNTEAFF. In DNA form, the CDR3 reads TGTGCCAGCTCACCAATCTCGGGGAACACTGAAGCTTTCTTT. V is TRBV18 and J is TRBJ1-1; D not certain. This CDR3 is built from 14 residues. Germline values: CDR1 KGHSH, CDR2 LQKENI. Trimming cost V 2 bases and J 1 base, with 8 bases left between them.

This chain joins TRBV5-8 and TRBJ1-5; D is ambiguous. CDR1 and CDR2 (germline): SGHTS, YDEGEE. Trimming shortened V by 0 bases and J by 2 bases, and 9 bases separated the two germline ends. CDR3 length: 15 residues. This CDR3 is CASSLGELGNQPQHF. The DNA of the CDR3 is TGTGCCAGCAGCTTGGGGGAGCTGGGCAATCAGCCCCAGCATTTT.

V and J are TRBV3-1 (or the pseudogene TRBV3-2) and TRBJ2-5; 10 nucleotides align to TRBD2. From germline, CDR1 is LGHDT and CDR2 YNNKEL (reference sequence). Trimming at V came to 2 bases and at J to 1 base, leaving 10 bases not matched to a gene. The CDR3 contains 18 residues. The CDR3 DNA reads as TGTGCCAGCAGCCAACCCCGGGGTAGCGGGGGGTTCCAAGAGACCCAGTACTTC. Translation: CASSQPRGSGGFQETQYF.

V and J are TRBV15 and TRBJ2-7, with 11 bases matching TRBD1. The germline CDR1 and CDR2 sequences are LNHNV and YYDKDF (reference sequence). This CDR3 comprises 16 residues. Unmatched junction bases numbered 10, after V lost 1 base and J lost 8 bases. The CDR3 nucleotides read TGTGCCACCAGCAGAGGTACTGGACAGGGGGCGTTCCAGCAGTACTTC. Translation gives CATSRGTGQGAFQQYF.